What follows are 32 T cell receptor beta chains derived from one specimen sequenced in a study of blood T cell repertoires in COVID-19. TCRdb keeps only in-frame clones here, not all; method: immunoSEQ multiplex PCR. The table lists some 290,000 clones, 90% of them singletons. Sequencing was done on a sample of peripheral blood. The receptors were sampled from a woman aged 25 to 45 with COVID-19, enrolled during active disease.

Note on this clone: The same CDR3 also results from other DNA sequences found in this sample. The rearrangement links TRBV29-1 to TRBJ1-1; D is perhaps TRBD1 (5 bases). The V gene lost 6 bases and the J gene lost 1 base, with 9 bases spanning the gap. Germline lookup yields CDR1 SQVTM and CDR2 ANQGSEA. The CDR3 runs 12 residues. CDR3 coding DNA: TGCAGCGTCGGGAGGGGGAACACTGAAGCTTTCTTT. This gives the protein CSVGRGNTEAFF.

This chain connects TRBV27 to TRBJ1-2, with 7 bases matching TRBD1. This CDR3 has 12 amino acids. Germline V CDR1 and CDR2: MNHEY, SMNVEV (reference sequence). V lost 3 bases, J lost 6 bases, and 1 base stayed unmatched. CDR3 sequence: CASSLTGHGYTF. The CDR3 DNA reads TGTGCCAGCAGTTTGACAGGGCATGGCTACACCTTC.

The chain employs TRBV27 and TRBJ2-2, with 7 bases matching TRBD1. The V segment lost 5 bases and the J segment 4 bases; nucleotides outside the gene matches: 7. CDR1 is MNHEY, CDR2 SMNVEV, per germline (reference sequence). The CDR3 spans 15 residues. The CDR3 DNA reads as TGTGCCAGCAGTAACCGGGACAGCTCCACCGGGGAGCTGTTTTTT. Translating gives CASSNRDSSTGELFF.

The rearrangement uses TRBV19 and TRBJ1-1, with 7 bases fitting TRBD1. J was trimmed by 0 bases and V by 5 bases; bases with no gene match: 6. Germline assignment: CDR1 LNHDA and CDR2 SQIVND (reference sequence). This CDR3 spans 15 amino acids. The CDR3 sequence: CASSDRVGMNTEAFF. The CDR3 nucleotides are TGTGCCAGTAGTGACAGGGTGGGCATGAACACTGAAGCTTTCTTT.

The CDR3 here is CASSPGVAGAVEQFF. DNA for the CDR3: TGTGCCAGCAGCCCCGGGGTAGCGGGAGCCGTCGAGCAGTTCTTC. The V call is TRBV7-7, the J call TRBJ2-1, with 9 bases lining up with TRBD2. Per germline, CDR1 SSHAT and CDR2 FNYEAQ (reference sequence). The length of the CDR3 is 15 residues. V shed 5 bases and J 10 bases; nucleotides not matched to a gene: 12. The full variable domain, completed using reference TRBV7-7 and TRBJ2-1, is GAGVSQSPRYKVTKRGQDVTLRCDPISSHATLYWYQQALGQGPEFLTYFNYEAQPDKSGLPSDRFSAERPEGSISTLTIQRTEQRDSAMYRCASSPGVAGAVEQFFGPGTRLTVL.

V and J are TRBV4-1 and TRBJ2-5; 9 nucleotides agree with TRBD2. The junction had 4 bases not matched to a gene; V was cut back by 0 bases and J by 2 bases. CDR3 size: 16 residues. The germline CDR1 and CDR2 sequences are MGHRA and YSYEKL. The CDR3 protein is CASSQELAGIQETQYF. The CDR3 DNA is TGCGCCAGCAGCCAAGAACTAGCGGGCATTCAAGAGACCCAGTACTTC.

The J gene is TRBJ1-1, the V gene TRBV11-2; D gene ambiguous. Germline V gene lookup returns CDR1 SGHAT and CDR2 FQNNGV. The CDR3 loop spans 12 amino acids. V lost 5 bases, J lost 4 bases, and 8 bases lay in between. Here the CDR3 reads CASSTYGTEAFF. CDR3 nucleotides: TGTGCCAGCAGCACCTATGGCACTGAAGCTTTCTTT.

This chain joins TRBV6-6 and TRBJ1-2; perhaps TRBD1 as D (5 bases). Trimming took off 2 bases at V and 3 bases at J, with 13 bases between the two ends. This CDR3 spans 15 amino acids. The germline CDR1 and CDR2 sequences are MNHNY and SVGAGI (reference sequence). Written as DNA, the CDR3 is TGTGCCAGCAGTTACCCCGCGGGGACGGACTATGGCTACACCTTC. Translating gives CASSYPAGTDYGYTF.

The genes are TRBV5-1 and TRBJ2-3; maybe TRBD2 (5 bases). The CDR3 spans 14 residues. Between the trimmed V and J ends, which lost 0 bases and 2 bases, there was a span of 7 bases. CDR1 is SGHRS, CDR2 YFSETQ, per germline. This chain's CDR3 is CASSLGEPTDTQYF. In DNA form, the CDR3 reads TGCGCCAGCAGCTTGGGGGAGCCCACAGATACGCAGTATTTT.

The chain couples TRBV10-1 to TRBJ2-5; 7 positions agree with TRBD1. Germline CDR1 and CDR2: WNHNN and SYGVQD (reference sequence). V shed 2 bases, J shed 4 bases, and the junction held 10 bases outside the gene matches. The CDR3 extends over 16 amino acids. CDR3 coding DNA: TGCGCCAGCAGTGAGGGGACAGCGATTTCTACAGAGACCCAGTACTTC. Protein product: CASSEGTAISTETQYF.

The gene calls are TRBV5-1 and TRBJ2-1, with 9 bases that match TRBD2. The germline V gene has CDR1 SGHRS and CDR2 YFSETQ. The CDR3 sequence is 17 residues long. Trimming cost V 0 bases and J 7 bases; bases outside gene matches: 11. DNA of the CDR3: TGCGCCAGCAGCTTGGAGGCGGTGGGACTAGCCGGGAATGAGCAGTTCTTC. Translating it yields CASSLEAVGLAGNEQFF.

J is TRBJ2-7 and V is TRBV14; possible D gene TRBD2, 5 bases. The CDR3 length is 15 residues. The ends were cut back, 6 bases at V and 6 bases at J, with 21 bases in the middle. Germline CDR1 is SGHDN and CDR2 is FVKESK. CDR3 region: CASRPTLEEAGEQYF. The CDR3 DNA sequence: TGTGCCAGCAGGCCCACCTTGGAGGAAGCTGGCGAGCAGTACTTC. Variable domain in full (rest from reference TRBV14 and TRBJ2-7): EAGVTQFPSHSVIEKGQTVTLRCDPISGHDNLYWYRRVMGKEIKFLLHFVKESKQDESGMPNNRFLAERTGGTYSTLKVQPAELEDSGVYFCASRPTLEEAGEQYFGPGTRLTVT.

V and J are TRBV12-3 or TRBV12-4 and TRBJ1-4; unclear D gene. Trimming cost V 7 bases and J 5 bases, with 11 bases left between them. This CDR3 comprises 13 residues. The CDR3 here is CASTSTGNEKLFF. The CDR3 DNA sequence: TGTGCCAGCACTTCTACCGGGAATGAAAAACTGTTTTTT.

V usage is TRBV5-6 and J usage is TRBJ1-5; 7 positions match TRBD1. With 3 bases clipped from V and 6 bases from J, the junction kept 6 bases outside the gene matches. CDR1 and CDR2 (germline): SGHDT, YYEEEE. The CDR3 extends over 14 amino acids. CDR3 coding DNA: TGTGCCAGCAGCTCGGGGACAGCACCTCAGCCCCAGCATTTT. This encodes CASSSGTAPQPQHF.

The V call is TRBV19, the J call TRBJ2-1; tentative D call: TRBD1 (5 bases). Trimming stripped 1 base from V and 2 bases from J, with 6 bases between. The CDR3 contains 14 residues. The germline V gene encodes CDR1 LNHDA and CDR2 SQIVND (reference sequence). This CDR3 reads CASSIVGAYNEQFF. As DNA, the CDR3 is TGTGCCAGTAGTATAGTAGGGGCCTACAATGAGCAGTTCTTC.

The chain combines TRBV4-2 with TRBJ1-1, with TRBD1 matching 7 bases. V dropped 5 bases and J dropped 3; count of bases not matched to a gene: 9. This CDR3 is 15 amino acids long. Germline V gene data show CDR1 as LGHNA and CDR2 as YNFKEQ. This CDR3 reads CASSVDWTGYTEAFF. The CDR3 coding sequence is TGTGCCAGCAGCGTAGACTGGACAGGTTACACTGAAGCTTTCTTT.

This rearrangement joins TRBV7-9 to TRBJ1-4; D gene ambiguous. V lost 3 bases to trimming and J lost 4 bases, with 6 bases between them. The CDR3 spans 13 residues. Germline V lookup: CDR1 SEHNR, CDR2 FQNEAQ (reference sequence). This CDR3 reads CASSFLRNEKLFF. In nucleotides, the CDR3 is TGTGCCAGCAGCTTCCTGCGTAATGAAAAACTGTTTTTT.

CDR3: CASSLQGKNTEAFF. The DNA of the CDR3 is TGTGCCAGCAGTTTACAGGGGAAGAACACTGAAGCTTTCTTT. The rearrangement uses TRBV27 and TRBJ1-1; a weak D match, TRBD1 (6 bases). V lost 2 bases and J 1 base, leaving 8 bases between the germline ends. Germline V gene lookup returns CDR1 MNHEY and CDR2 SMNVEV (reference sequence). This CDR3 is 14 amino acids long.

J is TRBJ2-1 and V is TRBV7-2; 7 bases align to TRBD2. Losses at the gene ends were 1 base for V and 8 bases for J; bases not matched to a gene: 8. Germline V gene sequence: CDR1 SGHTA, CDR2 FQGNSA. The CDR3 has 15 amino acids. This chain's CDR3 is CASSLDPAGVYEQFF. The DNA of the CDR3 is TGTGCCAGCAGCTTAGATCCGGCGGGAGTTTATGAGCAGTTCTTC.

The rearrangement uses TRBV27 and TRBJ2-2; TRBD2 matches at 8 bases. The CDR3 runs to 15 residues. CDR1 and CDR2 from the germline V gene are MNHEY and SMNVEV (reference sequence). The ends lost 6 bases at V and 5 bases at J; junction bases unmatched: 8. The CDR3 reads CASSPGLAATGELFF. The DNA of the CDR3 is TGTGCCAGCAGCCCAGGACTAGCAGCGACCGGGGAGCTGTTTTTT.

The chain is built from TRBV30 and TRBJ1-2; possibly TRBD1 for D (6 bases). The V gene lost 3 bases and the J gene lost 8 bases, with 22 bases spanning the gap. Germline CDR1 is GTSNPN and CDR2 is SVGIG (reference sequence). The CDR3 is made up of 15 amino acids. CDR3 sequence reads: CAWSLGHLEVWGYTF. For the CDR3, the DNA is TGTGCCTGGAGCCTGGGACACCTGGAAGTATGGGGCTACACCTTC.

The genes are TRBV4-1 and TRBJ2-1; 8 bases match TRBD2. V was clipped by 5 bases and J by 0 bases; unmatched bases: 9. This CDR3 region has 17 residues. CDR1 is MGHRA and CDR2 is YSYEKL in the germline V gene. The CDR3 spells CASSYDTSGSSYNEQFF. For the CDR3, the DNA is TGCGCCAGCAGCTACGACACTAGCGGTAGCTCCTACAATGAGCAGTTCTTC.

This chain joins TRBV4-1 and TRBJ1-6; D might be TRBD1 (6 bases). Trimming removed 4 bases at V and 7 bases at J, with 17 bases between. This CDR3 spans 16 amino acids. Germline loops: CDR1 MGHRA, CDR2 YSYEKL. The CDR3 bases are TGCGCCAGCAGCCCCACCGGACAGACCCGCAATTCACCCCTCCACTTT. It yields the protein CASSPTGQTRNSPLHF.

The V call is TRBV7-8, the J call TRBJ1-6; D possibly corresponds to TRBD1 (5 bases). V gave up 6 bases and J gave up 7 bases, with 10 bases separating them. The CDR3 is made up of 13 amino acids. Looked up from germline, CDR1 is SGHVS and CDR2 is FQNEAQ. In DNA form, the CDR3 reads TGTGCCAGCAGGACAGTTGGCAATTCACCCCTCCACTTT. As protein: CASRTVGNSPLHF.

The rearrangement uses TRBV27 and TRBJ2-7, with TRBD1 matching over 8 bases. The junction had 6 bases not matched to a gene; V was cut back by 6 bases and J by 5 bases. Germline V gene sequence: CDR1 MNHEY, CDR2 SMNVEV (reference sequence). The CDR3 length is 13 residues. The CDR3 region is CASRLGQGHEQYF. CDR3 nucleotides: TGTGCCAGCAGACTAGGACAGGGCCACGAGCAGTACTTC.

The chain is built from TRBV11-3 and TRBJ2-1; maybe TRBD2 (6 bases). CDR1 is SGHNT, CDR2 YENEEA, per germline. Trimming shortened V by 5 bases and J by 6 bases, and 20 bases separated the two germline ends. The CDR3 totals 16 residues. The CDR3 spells CASSRAPTAGGNEQFF. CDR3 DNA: TGTGCCAGCAGCCGTGCACCGACAGCCGGGGGCAATGAGCAGTTCTTC.

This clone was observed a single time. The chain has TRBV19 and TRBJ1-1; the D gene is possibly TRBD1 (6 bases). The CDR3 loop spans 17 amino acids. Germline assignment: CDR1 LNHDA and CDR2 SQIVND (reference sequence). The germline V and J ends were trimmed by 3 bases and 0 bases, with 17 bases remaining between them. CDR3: CASSIAFGQILNTEAFF. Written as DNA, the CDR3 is TGTGCCAGTAGTATTGCTTTTGGACAGATCTTGAACACTGAAGCTTTCTTT.

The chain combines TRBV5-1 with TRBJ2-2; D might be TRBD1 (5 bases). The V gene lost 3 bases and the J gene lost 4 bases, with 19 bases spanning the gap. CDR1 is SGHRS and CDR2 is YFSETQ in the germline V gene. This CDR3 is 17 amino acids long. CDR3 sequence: CASSSFPQVTRTGELFF. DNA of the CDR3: TGCGCCAGCAGCTCCTTTCCACAGGTAACCCGCACCGGGGAGCTGTTTTTT. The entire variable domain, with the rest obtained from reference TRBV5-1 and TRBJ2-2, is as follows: KAGVTQTPRYLIKTRGQQVTLSCSPISGHRSVSWYQQTPGQGLQFLFEYFSETQRNKGNFPGRFSGRQFSNSRSEMNVSTLELGDSALYLCASSSFPQVTRTGELFFGEGSRLTVL.

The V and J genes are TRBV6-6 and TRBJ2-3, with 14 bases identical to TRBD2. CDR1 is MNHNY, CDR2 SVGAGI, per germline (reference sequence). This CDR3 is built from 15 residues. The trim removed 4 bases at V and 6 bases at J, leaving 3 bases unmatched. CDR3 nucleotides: TGTGCCAGCAGTTCGACTAGCGGGAGGGTGGATACGCAGTATTTT. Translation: CASSSTSGRVDTQYF.

CDR3 sequence reads: CASSQTSGRIEQFF. As DNA, the CDR3 is TGTGCCAGCAGCCAGACTAGCGGGAGAATTGAGCAGTTCTTC. V is TRBV7-2 and J is TRBJ2-1, with 12 nucleotides matching TRBD2. The germline V gene has CDR1 SGHTA and CDR2 FQGNSA. The CDR3 loop spans 14 amino acids. With V trimmed by 5 bases and J by 9 bases, 5 bases remained unmatched.

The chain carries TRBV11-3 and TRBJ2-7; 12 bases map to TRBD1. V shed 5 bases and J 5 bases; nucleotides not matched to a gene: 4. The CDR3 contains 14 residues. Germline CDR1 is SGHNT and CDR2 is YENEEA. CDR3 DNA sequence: TGTGCCAGCAGCAGCGGGACAGGGGGCAACGAGCAGTACTTC. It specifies CASSSGTGGNEQYF.

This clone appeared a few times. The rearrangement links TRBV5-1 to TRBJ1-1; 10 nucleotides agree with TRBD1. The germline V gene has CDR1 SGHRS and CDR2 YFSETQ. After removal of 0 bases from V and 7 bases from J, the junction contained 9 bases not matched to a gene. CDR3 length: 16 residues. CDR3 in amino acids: CASSLGMTGGAGEAFF. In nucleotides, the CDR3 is TGCGCCAGCAGCTTGGGGATGACAGGGGGCGCTGGTGAAGCTTTCTTT.